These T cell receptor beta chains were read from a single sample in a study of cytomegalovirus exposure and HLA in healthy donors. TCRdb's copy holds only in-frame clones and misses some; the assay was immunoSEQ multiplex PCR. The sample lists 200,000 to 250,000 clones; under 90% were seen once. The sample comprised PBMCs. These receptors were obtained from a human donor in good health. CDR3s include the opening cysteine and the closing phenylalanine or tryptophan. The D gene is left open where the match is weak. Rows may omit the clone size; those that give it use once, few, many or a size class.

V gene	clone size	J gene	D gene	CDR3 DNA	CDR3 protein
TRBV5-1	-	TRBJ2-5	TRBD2	TGCGCCAGCGCCGGGACTAGCCCCCACCAAGAGACCCAGTACTTC	CASAGTSPHQETQYF
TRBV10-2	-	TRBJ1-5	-	TGCGCCACCAATCCGACAGCAAGAGATCAGCCCCAGCATTTT	CATNPTARDQPQHF
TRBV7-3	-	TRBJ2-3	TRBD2	TGTGCCAGCAGCAGGACTAGCGGCACAGATACGCAGTATTTT	CASSRTSGTDTQYF
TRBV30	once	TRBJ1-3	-	TGTGCCTGGAGGCCAGATGGAAACACCATATATTTT	CAWRPDGNTIYF
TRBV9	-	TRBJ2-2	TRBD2	TGTGCCAGCAGCGTAGGGTTAGCGGGCACGAACACCGGGGAGCTGTTTTTT	CASSVGLAGTNTGELFF
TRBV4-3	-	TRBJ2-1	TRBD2	TGCGCCAGCAGCCAAGATTATCGGCTAGCGGCCGCCCAGCAGTTCTTC	CASSQDYRLAAAQQFF
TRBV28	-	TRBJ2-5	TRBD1	TGTGCCAGCAGTTTTAAAGTAGGATCGGACAGGGGGTTGAAAGAGACCCAGTACTTC	CASSFKVGSDRGLKETQYF
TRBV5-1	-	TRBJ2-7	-	TGCGCCAGCAACGAGGGGGCCTACGAGCAGTACTTC	CASNEGAYEQYF
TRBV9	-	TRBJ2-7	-	TGTGCCAGCAGCCCCACAGGGATCCTCGGCGAGCAGTACTTC	CASSPTGILGEQYF
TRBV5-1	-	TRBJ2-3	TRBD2	TGCGCCAGCAGGTCCGGGACTAGCGGGAGGGCATATACGCAGTATTTT	CASRSGTSGRAYTQYF
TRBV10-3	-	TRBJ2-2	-	TGTGCCATCAGTGGACGGGAGTGGGGGGAGCTGTTTTTT	CAISGREWGELFF
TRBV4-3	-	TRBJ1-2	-	TGCGCCAGCAGCCAAGATAAAGCGGGGGGCCCCTATGGCTACACCTTC	CASSQDKAGGPYGYTF
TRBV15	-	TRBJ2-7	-	TGTGCCACCAGCAGAGGTGGCGGGTCTAGGCTATGGGAGCAGTACTTC	CATSRGGGSRLWEQYF
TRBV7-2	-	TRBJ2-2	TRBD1	TGTGCCAGCAGCTTGACAGGGGATAACGGGGAGCTGTTTTTT	CASSLTGDNGELFF
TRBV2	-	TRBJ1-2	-	TGTGCCAGCAGTGAAATTGGGCAGGGAACTGCTACCTATGGCTACACCTTC	CASSEIGQGTATYGYTF
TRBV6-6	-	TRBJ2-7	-	TGTGCCAGCAGCAACGGACAGTCCTACGAGCAGTACTTC	CASSNGQSYEQYF
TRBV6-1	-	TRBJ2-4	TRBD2	TGTGCCAGCAGTGAAGCAGGGACTAGCGGGAGAAACTTC	CASSEAGTSGRNF
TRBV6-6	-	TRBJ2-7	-	TGTGCCAGCCGGGCAGGGCAATCCTACGAGCAGTACTTC	CASRAGQSYEQYF
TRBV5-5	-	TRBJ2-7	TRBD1	TGTGCCAGCAGCTTGGTAGCCGGGACAGGTAACTACGAGCAGTACTTC	CASSLVAGTGNYEQYF
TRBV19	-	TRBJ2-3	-	TGTGCCAGTAGTATGGGCCCCTGGAGGGTGGCAGATACGCAGTATTTT	CASSMGPWRVADTQYF
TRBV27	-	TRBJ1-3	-	TGTGCCAGCAGTGGGGGCGAATCAGGAAACACCATATATTTT	CASSGGESGNTIYF
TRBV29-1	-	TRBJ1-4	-	TGCAGCGTTGATGGGGGGGCTGAAAAACTGTTTTTT	CSVDGGAEKLFF
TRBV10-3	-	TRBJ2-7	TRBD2	TGTGCCATCAGTGCGCGGGATCCTAGCGGGAGCGGTTGGGAGCAGTACTTC	CAISARDPSGSGWEQYF
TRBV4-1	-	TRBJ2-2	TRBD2	TGCGCCAGCAGCCCCGTCGGGGGGAGGATCGGGGAGCTGTTTTTT	CASSPVGGRIGELFF
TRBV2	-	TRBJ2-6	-	TGTGCCAGCGCGGCCAGCTCTGGGGCCAACGTCCTGACTTTC	CASAASSGANVLTF
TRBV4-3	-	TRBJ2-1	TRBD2	TGCGCCAGCAGCCCCGAAAGGAGTACAGAGCGGGAGGGGGAGAATGAGCAGTTCTTC	CASSPERSTEREGENEQFF
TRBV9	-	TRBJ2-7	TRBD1	TGTGCCAGCAGCCTCGGACAGGGAGGTTCTCTCCCCTACGAGCAGTACTTC	CASSLGQGGSLPYEQYF
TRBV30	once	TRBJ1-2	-	TGTGCCTCCACCAGTTTTTTATCTAACTATGGCTACACCTTC	CASTSFLSNYGYTF
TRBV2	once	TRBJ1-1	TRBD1	TGTGCCAGGGGGACAGCGACTAACACTGAAGCTTTCTTT	CARGTATNTEAFF
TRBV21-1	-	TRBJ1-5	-	TGTGCCAGCAGCAAATTCGACAGCCGCTCGAATCAGCCCCAGCATTTT	CASSKFDSRSNQPQHF
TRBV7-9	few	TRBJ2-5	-	TGTGCCAGCAGCTTATGGGCCTCCCCCACAGAGACCCAGTACTTC	CASSLWASPTETQYF
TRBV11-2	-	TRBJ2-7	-	TGTGCCAGCATAAGGGGCCTTGAGACTAGCTCCTACGAGCAGTACTTC	CASIRGLETSSYEQYF
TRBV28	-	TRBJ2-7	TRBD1	TGTGCCAGCAGTCGACCGGACAGGGGCGGCGAGCAGTACTTC	CASSRPDRGGEQYF
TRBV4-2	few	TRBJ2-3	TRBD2	TGTGCCAGCAGCCAAGACGGACTAGCGGGAGAGATAGACACAGATACGCAGTATTTT	CASSQDGLAGEIDTDTQYF
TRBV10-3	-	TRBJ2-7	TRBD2	TGTGCCATCAGTGCCGGGAGGGGGGTTCGCGAGCAGTACTTC	CAISAGRGVREQYF
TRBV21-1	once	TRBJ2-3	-	TGTGCCAGCAACCCCCGGCTAGCGGGAGGGCCGACGCCAAGCACAGATACGCAGTATTTT	CASNPRLAGGPTPSTDTQYF
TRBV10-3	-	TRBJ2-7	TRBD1	TGTGCCATCAGTGAGTCCATGACCGGGACAGGGGACGAGCAGTACTTC	CAISESMTGTGDEQYF
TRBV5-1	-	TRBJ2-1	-	TGCGCCAGCAGACTCGGACTGGCTACCTACAATGAGCAGTTCTTC	CASRLGLATYNEQFF
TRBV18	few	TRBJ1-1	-	TGTGCCAGCTCACCAGGGCGGAGGAAGGGCAGCTCGAACACTGAAGCTTTCTTT	CASSPGRRKGSSNTEAFF
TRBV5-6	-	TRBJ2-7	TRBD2	TGTGCCAGCAGCCGGGGAGGGAGCTCCTACGAGCAGTACTTC	CASSRGGSSYEQYF
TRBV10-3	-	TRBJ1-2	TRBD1	TGTGCCATCAGCGAACAACAGGGGGCGCGGGGCTACACCTTC	CAISEQQGARGYTF
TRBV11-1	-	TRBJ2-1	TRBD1	TGTGCCAGCAGCCCAAGGACAGGCAATGAGCAGTTCTTC	CASSPRTGNEQFF
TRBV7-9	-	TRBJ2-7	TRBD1	TGTGCCAGCAGCTCCCGGGACAGGGGATACGAGCAGTACTTC	CASSSRDRGYEQYF
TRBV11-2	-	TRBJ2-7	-	TGTGCCAGCAGCTTGGCAGGGTTAAACTACGAGCAGTACTTC	CASSLAGLNYEQYF
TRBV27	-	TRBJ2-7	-	TGTGCCAGCAGTACTTCCCTAGAGAGGGACTACGAGCAGTACTTC	CASSTSLERDYEQYF
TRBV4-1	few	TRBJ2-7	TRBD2	TGCGCCAGCAGCGCACAACTAGCGGGAGGGAACTACGAGCAGTACTTC	CASSAQLAGGNYEQYF
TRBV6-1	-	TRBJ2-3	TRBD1	TGTGCCAGCAGTGAAGGGTCGGCGGACAGGGGTGGCACAGATACGCAGTATTTT	CASSEGSADRGGTDTQYF
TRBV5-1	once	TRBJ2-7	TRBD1	TGCGCCAGCACCGAGGACAGGGGAATCTCCTACGAGCAGTACTTC	CASTEDRGISYEQYF